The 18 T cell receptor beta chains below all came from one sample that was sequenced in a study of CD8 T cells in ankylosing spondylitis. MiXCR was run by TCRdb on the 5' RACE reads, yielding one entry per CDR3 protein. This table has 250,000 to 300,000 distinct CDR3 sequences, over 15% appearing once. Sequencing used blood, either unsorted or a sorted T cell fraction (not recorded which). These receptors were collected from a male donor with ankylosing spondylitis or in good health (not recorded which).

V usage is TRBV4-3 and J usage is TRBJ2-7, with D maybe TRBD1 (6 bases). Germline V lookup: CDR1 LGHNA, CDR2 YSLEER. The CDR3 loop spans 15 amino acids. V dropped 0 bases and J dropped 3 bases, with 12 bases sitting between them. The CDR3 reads CASSQDWDNSYEQYF. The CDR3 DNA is TGCGCCAGCAGCCAAGATTGGGACAATAGCTACGAGCAGTACTTC.

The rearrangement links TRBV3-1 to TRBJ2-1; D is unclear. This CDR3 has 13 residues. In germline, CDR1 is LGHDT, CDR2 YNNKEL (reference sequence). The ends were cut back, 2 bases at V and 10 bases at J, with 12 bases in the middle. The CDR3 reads CASSQIPGPEQFF. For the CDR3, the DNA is TGTGCCAGCAGCCAAATCCCTGGGCCCGAGCAGTTCTTC.

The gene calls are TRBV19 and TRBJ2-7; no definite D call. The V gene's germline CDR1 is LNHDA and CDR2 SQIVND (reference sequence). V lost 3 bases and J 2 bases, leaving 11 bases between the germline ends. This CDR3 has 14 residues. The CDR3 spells CASSIYDGPYEQYF. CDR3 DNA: TGTGCCAGTAGTATCTACGACGGTCCCTACGAGCAGTACTTC.

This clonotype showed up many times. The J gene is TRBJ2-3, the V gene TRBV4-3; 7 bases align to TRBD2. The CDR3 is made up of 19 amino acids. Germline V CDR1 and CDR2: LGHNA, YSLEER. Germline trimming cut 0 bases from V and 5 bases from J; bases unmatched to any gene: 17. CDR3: CASSQDPPWGGAGEDTQYF. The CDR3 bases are TGCGCCAGCAGCCAAGATCCACCCTGGGGAGGGGCTGGGGAAGATACGCAGTATTTT.

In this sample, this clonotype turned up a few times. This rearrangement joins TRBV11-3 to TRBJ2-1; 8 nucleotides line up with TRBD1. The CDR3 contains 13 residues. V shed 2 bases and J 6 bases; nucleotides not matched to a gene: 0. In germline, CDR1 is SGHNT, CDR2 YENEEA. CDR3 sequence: CASSLTGGNEQFF. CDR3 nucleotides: TGTGCCAGCAGCTTAACAGGGGGCAATGAGCAGTTCTTC.

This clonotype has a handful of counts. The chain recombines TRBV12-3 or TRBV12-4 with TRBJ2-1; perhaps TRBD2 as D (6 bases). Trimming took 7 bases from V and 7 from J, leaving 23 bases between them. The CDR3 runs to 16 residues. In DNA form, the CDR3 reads TGTGCCAGCATGGGTGGGGGGTCCGCCGGAGGAAATGAGCAGTTCTTC. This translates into CASMGGGSAGGNEQFF.

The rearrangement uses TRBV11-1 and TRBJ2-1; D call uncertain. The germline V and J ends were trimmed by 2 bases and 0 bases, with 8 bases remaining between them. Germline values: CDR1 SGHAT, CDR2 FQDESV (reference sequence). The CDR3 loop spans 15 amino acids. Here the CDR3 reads CASSLQRSSYNEQFF. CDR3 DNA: TGTGCCAGCAGCTTACAGCGCAGCTCCTACAATGAGCAGTTCTTC.

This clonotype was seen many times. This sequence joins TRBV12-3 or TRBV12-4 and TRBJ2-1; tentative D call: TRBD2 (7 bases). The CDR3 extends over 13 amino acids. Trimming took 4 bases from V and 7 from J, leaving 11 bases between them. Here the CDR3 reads CASSSGGPNEQFF. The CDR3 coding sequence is TGTGCCAGCAGTTCCGGGGGGCCGAATGAGCAGTTCTTC.

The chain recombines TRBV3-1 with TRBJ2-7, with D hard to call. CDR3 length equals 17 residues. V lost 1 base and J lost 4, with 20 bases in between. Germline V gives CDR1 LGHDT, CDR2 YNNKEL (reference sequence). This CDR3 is CASSQVLPDTNEYEQYF. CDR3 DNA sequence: TGTGCCAGCAGCCAAGTTCTCCCTGACACAAACGAATACGAGCAGTACTTC.

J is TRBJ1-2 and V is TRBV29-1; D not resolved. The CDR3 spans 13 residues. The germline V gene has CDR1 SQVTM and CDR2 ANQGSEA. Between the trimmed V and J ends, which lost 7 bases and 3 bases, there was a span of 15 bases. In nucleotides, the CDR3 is TGCAGCGCCAGAATAACCTTAGACTATGGCTACACCTTC. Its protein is CSARITLDYGYTF.

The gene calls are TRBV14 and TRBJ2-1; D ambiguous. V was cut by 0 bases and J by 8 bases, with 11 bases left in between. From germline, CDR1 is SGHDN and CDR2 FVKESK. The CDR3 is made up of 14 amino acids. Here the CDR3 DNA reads TGTGCCAGCAGCCAAGATTGGCAGACCCATGAGCAGTTCTTC. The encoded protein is CASSQDWQTHEQFF.

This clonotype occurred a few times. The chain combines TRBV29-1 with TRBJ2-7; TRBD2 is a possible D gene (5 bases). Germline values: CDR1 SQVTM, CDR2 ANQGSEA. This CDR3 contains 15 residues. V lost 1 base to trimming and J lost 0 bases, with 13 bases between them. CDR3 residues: CSVEVGEMSSYEQYF. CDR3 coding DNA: TGCAGCGTTGAAGTGGGAGAAATGAGCTCCTACGAGCAGTACTTC.

CDR3 nucleotide sequence: TGCAGTGCTAGAGATAGGGACAGCTACAATGAGCAGTTCTTC. Protein product: CSARDRDSYNEQFF. The V gene is TRBV20-1, the J gene TRBJ2-1, with 7 positions matching TRBD1. The J segment lost 3 bases and the V segment lost 0 bases, leaving 2 bases of the junction unmatched. The CDR3 sequence is 14 residues long. Germline lookup yields CDR1 DFQATT and CDR2 SNEGSKA (reference sequence).

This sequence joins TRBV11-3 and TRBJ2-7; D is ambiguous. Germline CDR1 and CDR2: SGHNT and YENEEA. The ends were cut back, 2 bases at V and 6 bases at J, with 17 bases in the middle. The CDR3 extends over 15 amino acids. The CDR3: CASSLPASRLGEQYF. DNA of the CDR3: TGTGCCAGCAGCTTACCAGCGTCCCGACTCGGCGAGCAGTACTTC.

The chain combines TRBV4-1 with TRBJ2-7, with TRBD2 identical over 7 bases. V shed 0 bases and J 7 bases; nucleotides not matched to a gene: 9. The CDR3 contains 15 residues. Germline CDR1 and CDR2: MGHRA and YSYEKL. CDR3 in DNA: TGCGCCAGCAGCCAAGAGAGCGGGGCCCTGGAGGAGCAGTACTTC. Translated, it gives CASSQESGALEEQYF.

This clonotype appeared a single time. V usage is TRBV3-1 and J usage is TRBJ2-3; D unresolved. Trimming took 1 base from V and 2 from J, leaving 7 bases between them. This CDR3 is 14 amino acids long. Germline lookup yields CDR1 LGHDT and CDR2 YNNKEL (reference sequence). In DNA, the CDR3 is TGTGCCAGCAGCCAAGTACAGTCCACAGATACGCAGTATTTT. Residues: CASSQVQSTDTQYF.

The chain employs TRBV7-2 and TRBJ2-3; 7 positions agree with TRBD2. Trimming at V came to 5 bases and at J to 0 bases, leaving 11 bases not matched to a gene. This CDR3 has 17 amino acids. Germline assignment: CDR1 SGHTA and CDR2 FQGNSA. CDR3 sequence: CASSELAGEGSTDTQYF. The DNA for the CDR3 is TGTGCCAGCAGCGAACTGGCGGGAGAGGGAAGCACAGATACGCAGTATTTT.

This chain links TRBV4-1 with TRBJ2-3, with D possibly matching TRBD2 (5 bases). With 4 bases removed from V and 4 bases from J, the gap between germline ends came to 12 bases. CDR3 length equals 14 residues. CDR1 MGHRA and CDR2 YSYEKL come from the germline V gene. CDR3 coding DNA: TGCGCCAGCAGCCCCGGGCTGAGGGCAGATACGCAGTATTTT. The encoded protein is CASSPGLRADTQYF.